The TCR beta chain under discussion was sequenced for a study of cytomegalovirus exposure and HLA in healthy donors (dated by TCRdb to between 2016 and 2019). For the wider study: A later analysis indicated that the 110 or so validation repertoires were generated on the platform also employed for the approximately 670 repertoires of the first cohort. In addition to the first cohort of 500 to 850 subjects, a separate validation cohort of 130 or so different subjects was used. The study aimed to test whether signatures of past pathogen exposure could be identified by cataloging public T cell receptors. The study combined high-throughput TCR immunosequencing, statistical association of individual TCRs with disease status, and machine learning to predict cytomegalovirus infection status.

Overall study outcomes, separate from this receptor: A few of the identified cytomegalovirus-associated TCR beta chains were confirmed in vitro to be specific for cytomegalovirus antigens. In both the original and validation cohorts, the classifier was reported to diagnose cytomegalovirus status with high specificity and sensitivity. A later analysis lacked HLA typing for the validation cohort, so it scored co-occurrence in that cohort across all 110 or so repertoires. In a later analysis, TCRs clustered in the first cohort were found to also tend to co-occur in the approximately 110 validation repertoires, with 90% to 95% of cluster scores above 0. Most TCR sequences were observed very rarely across donors, whereas some public TCRs were present in many individuals. According to the authors, the approach could potentially be generalized to other disease states and immunological phenotypes. The study listed 150 to 200 TCR beta chains as associated with cytomegalovirus.

In regard to this clone: Its recognized antigen is unknown. No much larger clone is present one base from it, and per-base qualities are unavailable.

According to the germline V gene, CDR1 reads LGHNT and CDR2 reads FRNRAP. The CDR3 runs 17 amino acids, cysteine and phenylalanine included. This entry keeps only the CDR3 DNA: 51 bases, framed from base 1. The V and J ends are trimmed by 1 base and 0 bases, leaving 13 bases between them. Library preparation employed the immunoSEQ multiplex PCR assay. On the study's bioinformatics: A statistical classification framework was developed to diagnose cytomegalovirus status using the catalog of TCR beta chain sequences. Here the immuneACCESS table is served through TCRdb, limited to in-frame sequences with V and J called. Missing clones are a known gap in these copies; in checked studies unresolved V genes cover under half, and the rest lacks a known reason. The V and J calls and clone size are taken from that table; D and trimming were inferred from the DNA. The sample table lists about 200,000 clones, approximately 87% of them with a count of one. The ten largest clones take up 5.5% to 6.5% of the sample.

Separate from the roughly 700-subject first cohort, the validation cohort of 95 to 150 subjects was the group to which the donors belonged. The clonotype originates from a woman under 30 in good health and CMV-seronegative. Material: PBMCs. The chain uses TRBV12-5 and TRBJ1-5, and possibly TRBD1, on 6 matching bases. The DNA sequence is as follows: TGTGCTAGTGGTTTGGGCACAGGGATATTTAGCAATCAGCCCCAGCATTTT. It codes for CASGLGTGIFSNQPQHF.